The 21 T cell receptor beta chains presented below share a single source sample, sequenced in a study of CD8 T cells in Susac syndrome (dated by TCRdb to about 2019). Receptor amplification or capture employed the immunoSEQ multiplex PCR assay. RNA was extracted using the RNeasy kit, and roughly 0.45 to 1 microgram was reverse transcribed with random hexamers. TCRdb reanalyzed the raw reads on its own, using fastp at Q25 for trimming and MiXCR for clone calling, and kept in-frame beta chains. Rows are unified per CDR3 protein, each entry keeping the most common DNA and genes. In this sample the table shows roughly 120,000 distinct CDR3 sequences, 85% to 95% of which occur a single time. 0.093% of the sample lies in the top ten. The sample consisted of CD4+ T cells from PBMCs. These receptor sequences come from a human donor with multiple sclerosis.

DNA for the CDR3: TGTGCCAGTGCGGGCGGGGACCTTGAAGCTTTCTTT. This codes for CASAGGDLEAFF. J is TRBJ1-1 and V is TRBV19; D might be TRBD1 (5 bases). This CDR3 spans 12 amino acids. CDR1 LNHDA and CDR2 SQIVND come from the germline V gene (reference sequence). V was trimmed by 8 bases and J by 7 bases, leaving 14 bases between them.

V usage is TRBV27 and J usage is TRBJ2-5; D remains ambiguous. The germline V and J ends were trimmed by 6 bases and 3 bases, with 11 bases remaining between them. Germline CDR1 is MNHEY and CDR2 is SMNVEV (reference sequence). The CDR3 is made up of 13 amino acids. CDR3 sequence: CASRSRLEETQYF. In DNA form, the CDR3 reads TGTGCCAGCAGATCTAGGTTGGAAGAGACCCAGTACTTC.

The chain has TRBV19 and TRBJ2-5; possible D gene TRBD1, 5 bases. Germline-derived CDR1 and CDR2 are LNHDA and SQIVND (reference sequence). The V and J ends lost 7 bases and 2 bases respectively, with 17 bases between them. The CDR3 spans 15 residues. The CDR3 bases are TGTGCCAGTACCTCTTCAGGGCTATTACAAGAGACCCAGTACTTC. As protein: CASTSSGLLQETQYF. Using reference TRBV19 and TRBJ2-5 for the parts outside the CDR3, the full variable domain is DGGITQSPKYLFRKEGQNVTLSCEQNLNHDAMYWYRQDPGQGLRLIYYSQIVNDFQKGDIAEGYSVSREKKESFPLTVTSAQKNPTAFYLCASTSSGLLQETQYFGPGTRLLVL.

V usage is TRBV30 and J usage is TRBJ1-6; D not resolved. In germline, CDR1 is GTSNPN, CDR2 SVGIG (reference sequence). V shed 0 bases and J shed 3 bases, with 12 bases lying between them. There are 16 residues in the CDR3. The DNA of the CDR3 is TGTGCCTGGAGTGTCGGCAGTACCTTCTATAATTCACCCCTCCACTTT. This codes for CAWSVGSTFYNSPLHF.

The chain carries TRBV20-1 and TRBJ1-5, with D perhaps TRBD1 (6 bases). Trimming cost V 0 bases and J 2 bases, with 11 bases left between them. CDR1 is DFQATT and CDR2 is SNEGSKA in the germline V gene (reference sequence). CDR3 length equals 15 residues. The CDR3 bases are TGCAGTGCTAGAGAGAGGGGGGGACGCAATCAGCCCCAGCATTTT. Protein product: CSARERGGRNQPQHF.

The V call is TRBV5-1, the J call TRBJ2-2, with 9 bases fitting TRBD1. CDR3 length: 15 residues. Germline V gene lookup returns CDR1 SGHRS and CDR2 YFSETQ. The ends lost 0 bases at V and 5 bases at J; junction bases unmatched: 2. Here the CDR3 DNA reads TGCGCCAGCAGCTTGGACAGGGGGCAGACCGGGGAGCTGTTTTTT. It codes for CASSLDRGQTGELFF.

This clonotype was seen once. The rearrangement joins TRBV20-1 to TRBJ1-1; 7 nucleotides align to TRBD1. J lost 5 bases, V lost 4 bases, and 13 bases had no gene match. The CDR3 loop spans 15 amino acids. Germline CDR1 is DFQATT and CDR2 is SNEGSKA (reference sequence). The DNA for the CDR3 is TGCAGTGCTATTAAGACAGGGATCCAACATACTGAAGCTTTCTTT. Translation: CSAIKTGIQHTEAFF.

This chain connects TRBV5-1 to TRBJ1-6; TRBD1 matches at 11 bases. The CDR3 extends over 15 amino acids. The junction had 5 bases not matched to a gene; V was cut back by 4 bases and J by 8 bases. Per germline, CDR1 SGHRS and CDR2 YFSETQ. The CDR3 protein is CASSKGQGAYSPLHF. The CDR3, as DNA: TGCGCCAGCAGCAAAGGACAGGGGGCTTATTCACCCCTCCACTTT. Looking up the rest from reference TRBV5-1 and TRBJ1-6 gives the full variable domain: KAGVTQTPRYLIKTRGQQVTLSCSPISGHRSVSWYQQTPGQGLQFLFEYFSETQRNKGNFPGRFSGRQFSNSRSEMNVSTLELGDSALYLCASSKGQGAYSPLHFGNGTRLTVT.

This chain connects TRBV6-1 to TRBJ2-7; either TRBD1 or TRBD2 may fit D (5 bases each). Per the germline V gene, CDR1 is MNHNS and CDR2 is SASEGT. This CDR3 spans 13 amino acids. V was cut by 10 bases and J by 4 bases, with 17 bases left in between. The CDR3 DNA reads TGTGCCACCGGACCGAACGAGGGGTACGAGCAGTACTTC. This gives the protein CATGPNEGYEQYF.

V and J are TRBV18 and TRBJ2-3; the D gene is possibly TRBD1 (6 bases). CDR1 and CDR2 (germline): KGHSH, LQKENI. Trimming stripped 0 bases from V and 4 bases from J, with 14 bases between. CDR3 length: 16 amino acids. CDR3 sequence (DNA): TGTGCCAGCTCACCACCGTCGACAGGTTGGGCAGATACGCAGTATTTT. Amino acid sequence: CASSPPSTGWADTQYF.

The CDR3 here is CSVHKGGTEAFF. In DNA form, the CDR3 reads TGCAGCGTGCACAAAGGGGGGACTGAAGCTTTCTTT. The V call is TRBV29-1, the J call TRBJ1-1; tentative D call: TRBD1 (6 bases). With 6 bases removed from V and 5 bases from J, the gap between germline ends came to 13 bases. The germline V gene encodes CDR1 SQVTM and CDR2 ANQGSEA. The CDR3 runs 12 residues. The variable domain in full, with the rest retrieved from reference TRBV29-1 and TRBJ1-1, is SAVISQKPSRDICQRGTSLTIQCQVDSQVTMMFWYRQQPGQSLTLIATANQGSEATYESGFVIDKFPISRPNLTFSTLTVSNMSPEDSSIYLCSVHKGGTEAFFGQGTRLTVV.

This clonotype appeared once. V gene TRBV10-3 combines with J gene TRBJ1-6; maybe TRBD1 (5 bases). CDR1 ENHRY and CDR2 SYGVKD come from the germline V gene. This CDR3 spans 15 amino acids. V was trimmed by 3 bases and J by 7 bases, leaving 13 bases between them. CDR3 bases: TGTGCCATCAGTGAACGGGGACGTGAGAATTCACCCCTCCACTTT. Encoded protein: CAISERGRENSPLHF.

The rearrangement uses TRBV5-6 and TRBJ1-2, with no clear D. Trimming pared 7 bases from V and 1 base from J, leaving 11 bases between. In germline, CDR1 is SGHDT, CDR2 YYEEEE. This CDR3 has 13 amino acids. The chain's CDR3 is CASAPRINYGYTF. The CDR3 DNA follows: TGTGCCAGCGCCCCCCGGATTAACTATGGCTACACCTTC. Supplemented by reference TRBV5-6 and TRBJ1-2, the full variable domain reads DAGVTQSPTHLIKTRGQQVTLRCSPKSGHDTVSWYQQALGQGPQFIFQYYEEEERQRGNFPDRFSGHQFPNYSSELNVNALLLGDSALYLCASAPRINYGYTFGSGTRLTVV.

The rearrangement links TRBV30 to TRBJ2-5; D unclear. Trimming stripped 2 bases from V and 4 bases from J, with 17 bases between. This CDR3 spans 15 amino acids. Per the germline V gene, CDR1 is GTSNPN and CDR2 is SVGIG (reference sequence). CDR3 residues: CAWSSPASSVETQYF. Written as DNA, the CDR3 is TGTGCCTGGAGTAGCCCTGCTAGTTCGGTAGAGACCCAGTACTTC.

This chain uses TRBV20-1 with TRBJ2-3; 7 bases match TRBD2. Germline V gene sequence: CDR1 DFQATT, CDR2 SNEGSKA (reference sequence). Trimming at V came to 1 base and at J to 6 bases, leaving 1 base not matched to a gene. The CDR3 length is 12 residues. The CDR3 here is CSARARGDTQYF. CDR3 nucleotides: TGCAGTGCTAGAGCGCGGGGGGATACGCAGTATTTT.

The chain links TRBV18 to TRBJ1-1; tentative D call: TRBD1 (5 bases). The V gene's germline CDR1 is KGHSH and CDR2 LQKENI. This CDR3 has 13 amino acids. V lost 1 base and J 6 bases, leaving 9 bases between the germline ends. CDR3 nucleotide sequence: TGTGCCAGCTCACCACGACCGGGGGCTGAAGCTTTCTTT. Amino acids: CASSPRPGAEAFF.

The V call is TRBV7-2, the J call TRBJ1-3, with D possibly being TRBD1 (5 bases). The length of the CDR3 is 15 residues. V gave up 5 bases and J gave up 0 bases, with 11 bases separating them. Germline CDR1 and CDR2: SGHTA and FQGNSA. CDR3 loop: CASSPRQTSGNTIYF. The CDR3 DNA sequence: TGTGCCAGCAGCCCCCGACAGACCTCTGGAAACACCATATATTTT.

This chain links TRBV11-2 with TRBJ1-2, with D possibly being TRBD1 (6 bases). V lost 1 base, J lost 7 bases, and 16 bases lay in between. This CDR3 is 15 amino acids long. In germline, CDR1 is SGHAT, CDR2 FQNNGV. Written as DNA, the CDR3 is TGTGCCAGCAGCTTAGGCCAGGGGTGGAGTATTGGCTACACCTTC. Protein: CASSLGQGWSIGYTF.

V usage is TRBV2 and J usage is TRBJ1-2; D is undetermined. The CDR3 is made up of 14 amino acids. Trimming removed 0 bases at V and 8 bases at J, with 13 bases between. Germline V gene lookup returns CDR1 SNHLY and CDR2 FYNNEI. The DNA for the CDR3 is TGTGCCAGCAGTGAAGCCACCCCTAGGGAAGGCTACACCTTC. Protein sequence: CASSEATPREGYTF.

V is TRBV7-2 and J is TRBJ2-5, with D tentatively TRBD1 (6 bases). The CDR3 is made up of 18 amino acids. V lost 4 bases and J lost 5, with 26 bases in between. Germline V lookup: CDR1 SGHTA, CDR2 FQGNSA. The CDR3 DNA reads TGTGCCAGCAGCTCTCGTGCCCAGGGGTTCAATTTCGGGGAGACCCAGTACTTC. It encodes CASSSRAQGFNFGETQYF.

The chain carries TRBV28 and TRBJ1-3; 8 bases line up with TRBD1. The germline CDR1 and CDR2 sequences are MDHEN and SYDVKM. The CDR3 is made up of 16 amino acids. The ends lost 5 bases at V and 7 bases at J; junction bases unmatched: 13. CDR3 sequence (DNA): TGTGCCAGCAGTGAGCTCCGGTGGCAGGGGGCGAACACCATATATTTT. Its translation is CASSELRWQGANTIYF.